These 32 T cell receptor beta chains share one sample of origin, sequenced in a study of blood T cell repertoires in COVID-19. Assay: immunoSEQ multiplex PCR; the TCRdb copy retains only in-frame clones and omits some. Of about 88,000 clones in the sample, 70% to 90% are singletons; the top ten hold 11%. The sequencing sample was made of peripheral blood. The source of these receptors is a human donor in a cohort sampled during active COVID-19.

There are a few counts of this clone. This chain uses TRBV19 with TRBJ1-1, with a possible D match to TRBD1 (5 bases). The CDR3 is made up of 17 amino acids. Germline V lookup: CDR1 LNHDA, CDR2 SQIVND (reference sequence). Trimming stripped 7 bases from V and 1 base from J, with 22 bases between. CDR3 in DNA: TGTGCCAGTACCAGTATAGACGGGGGGGGACCGAACACTGAAGCTTTCTTT. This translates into CASTSIDGGGPNTEAFF.

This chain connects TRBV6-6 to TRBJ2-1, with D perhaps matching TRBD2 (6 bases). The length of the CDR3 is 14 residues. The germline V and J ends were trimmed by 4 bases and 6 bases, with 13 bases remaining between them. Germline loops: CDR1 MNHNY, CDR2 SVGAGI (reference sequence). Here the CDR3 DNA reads TGTGCCAGCAGTTCTCAGGCGGGGACCAATGAGCAGTTCTTC. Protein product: CASSSQAGTNEQFF.

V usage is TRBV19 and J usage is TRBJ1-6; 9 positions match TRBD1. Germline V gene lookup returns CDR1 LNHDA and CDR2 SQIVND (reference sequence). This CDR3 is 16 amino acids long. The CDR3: CASRDRASSYNSPLHF. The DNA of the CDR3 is TGTGCATCAAGGGACAGGGCAAGCTCCTATAATTCACCCCTCCACTTT.

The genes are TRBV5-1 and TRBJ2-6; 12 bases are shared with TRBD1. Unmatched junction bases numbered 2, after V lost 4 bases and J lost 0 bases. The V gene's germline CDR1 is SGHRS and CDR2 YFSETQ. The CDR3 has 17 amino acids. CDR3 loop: CASSGTGGNSGANVLTF. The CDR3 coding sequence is TGCGCCAGCAGCGGGACAGGGGGCAACTCTGGGGCCAACGTCCTGACTTTC.

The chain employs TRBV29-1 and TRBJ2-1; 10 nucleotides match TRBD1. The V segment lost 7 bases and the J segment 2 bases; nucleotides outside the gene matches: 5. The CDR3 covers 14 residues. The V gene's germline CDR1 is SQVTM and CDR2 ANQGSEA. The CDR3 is CSGPGTGAYNEQFF. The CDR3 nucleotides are TGCAGCGGACCCGGGACAGGGGCCTACAATGAGCAGTTCTTC.

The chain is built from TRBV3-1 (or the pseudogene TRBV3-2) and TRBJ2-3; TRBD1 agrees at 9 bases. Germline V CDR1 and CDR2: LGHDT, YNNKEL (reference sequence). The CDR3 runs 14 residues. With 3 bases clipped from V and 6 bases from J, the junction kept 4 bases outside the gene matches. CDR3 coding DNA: TGTGCCAGCAGCCAGGCAACAGGGGGCGATACGCAGTATTTT. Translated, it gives CASSQATGGDTQYF.

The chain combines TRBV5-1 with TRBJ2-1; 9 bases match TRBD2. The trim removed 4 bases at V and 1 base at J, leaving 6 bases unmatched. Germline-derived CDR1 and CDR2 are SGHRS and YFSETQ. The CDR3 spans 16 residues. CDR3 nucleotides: TGCGCCAGCAGCCCCGCGCTAGCGGGGTCCTACAATGAGCAGTTCTTC. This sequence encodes CASSPALAGSYNEQFF.

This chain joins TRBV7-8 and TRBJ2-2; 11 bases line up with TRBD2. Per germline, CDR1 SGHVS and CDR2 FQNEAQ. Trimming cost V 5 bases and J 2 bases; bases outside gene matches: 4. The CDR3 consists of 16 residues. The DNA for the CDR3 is TGTGCCAGCAGCCGACTAGCGGGGACCAACACCGGGGAGCTGTTTTTT. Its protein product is CASSRLAGTNTGELFF.

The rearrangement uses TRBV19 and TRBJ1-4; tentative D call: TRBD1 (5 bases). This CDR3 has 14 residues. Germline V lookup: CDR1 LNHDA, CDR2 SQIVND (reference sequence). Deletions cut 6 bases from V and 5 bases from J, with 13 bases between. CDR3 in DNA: TGTGCCAGTAGCACGACAGAGACCAATGAAAAACTGTTTTTT. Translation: CASSTTETNEKLFF.

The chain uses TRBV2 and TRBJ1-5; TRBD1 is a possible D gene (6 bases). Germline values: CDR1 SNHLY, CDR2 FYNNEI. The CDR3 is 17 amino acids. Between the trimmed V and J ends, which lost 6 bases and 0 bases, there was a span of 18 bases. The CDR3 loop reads CASRVTGLKSSNQPQHF. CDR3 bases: TGTGCCAGCAGAGTAACAGGGTTAAAGAGTAGCAATCAGCCCCAGCATTTT.

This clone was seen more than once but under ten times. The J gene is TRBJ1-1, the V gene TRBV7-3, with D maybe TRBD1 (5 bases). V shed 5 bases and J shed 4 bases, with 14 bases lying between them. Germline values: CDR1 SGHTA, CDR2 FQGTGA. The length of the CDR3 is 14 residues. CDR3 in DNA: TGTGCCAGCAGCCCCCTGGGGGGAAGCACTGAAGCTTTCTTT. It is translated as CASSPLGGSTEAFF. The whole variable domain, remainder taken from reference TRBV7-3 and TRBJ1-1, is GAGVSQTPSNKVTEKGKYVELRCDPISGHTALYWYRQSLGQGPEFLIYFQGTGAADDSGLPNDRFFAVRPEGSVSTLKIQRTERGDSAVYLCASSPLGGSTEAFFGQGTRLTVV.

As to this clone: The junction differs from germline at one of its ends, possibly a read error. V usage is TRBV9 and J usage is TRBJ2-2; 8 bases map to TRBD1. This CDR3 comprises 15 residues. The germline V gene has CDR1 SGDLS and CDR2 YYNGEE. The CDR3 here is CASSPRTGNAGELFF. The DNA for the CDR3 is TGTGCCAGCAGCCCACGGACAGGGAACGCCGGGGAGCTGTTTTTT.

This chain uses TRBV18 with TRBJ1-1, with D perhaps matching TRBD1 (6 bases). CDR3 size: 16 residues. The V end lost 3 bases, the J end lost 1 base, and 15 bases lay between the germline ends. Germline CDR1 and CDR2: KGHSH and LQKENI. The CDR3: CASSPTGAPGNTEAFF. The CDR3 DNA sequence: TGTGCCAGCTCACCGACAGGCGCCCCCGGGAACACTGAAGCTTTCTTT.

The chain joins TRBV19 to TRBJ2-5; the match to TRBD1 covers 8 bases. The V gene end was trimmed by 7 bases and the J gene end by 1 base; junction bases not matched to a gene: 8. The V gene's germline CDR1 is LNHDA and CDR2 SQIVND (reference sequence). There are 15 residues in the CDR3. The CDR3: CASTVTGGPQETQYF. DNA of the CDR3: TGTGCCAGTACCGTCACAGGGGGACCCCAAGAGACCCAGTACTTC.

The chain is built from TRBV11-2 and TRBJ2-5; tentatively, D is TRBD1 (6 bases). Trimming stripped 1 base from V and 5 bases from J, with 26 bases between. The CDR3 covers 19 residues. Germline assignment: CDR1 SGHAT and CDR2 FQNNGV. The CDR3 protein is CASSLVPLAPTTGTETQYF. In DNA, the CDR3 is TGTGCCAGCAGCTTAGTCCCCCTAGCCCCCACTACAGGGACGGAGACCCAGTACTTC.

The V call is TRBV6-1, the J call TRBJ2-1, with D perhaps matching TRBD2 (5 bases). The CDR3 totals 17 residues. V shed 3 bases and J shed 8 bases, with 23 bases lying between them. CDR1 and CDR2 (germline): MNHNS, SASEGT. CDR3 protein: CASSDRSRTKSSDEQFF. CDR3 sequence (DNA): TGTGCCAGCAGTGACCGGTCGAGGACGAAAAGTAGCGATGAGCAGTTCTTC.

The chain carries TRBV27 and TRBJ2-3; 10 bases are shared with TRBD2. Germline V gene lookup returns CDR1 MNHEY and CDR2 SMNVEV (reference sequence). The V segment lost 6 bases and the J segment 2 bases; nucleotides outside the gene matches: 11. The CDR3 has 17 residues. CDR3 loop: CASSFSSGGDFTDTQYF. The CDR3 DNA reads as TGTGCCAGCAGCTTCTCAAGCGGGGGGGATTTCACAGATACGCAGTATTTT.

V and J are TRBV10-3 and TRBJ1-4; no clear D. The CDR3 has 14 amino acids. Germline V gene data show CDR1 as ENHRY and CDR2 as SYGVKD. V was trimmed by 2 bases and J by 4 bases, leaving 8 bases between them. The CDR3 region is CAISEPDYNEKLFF. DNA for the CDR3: TGTGCCATCAGTGAGCCAGATTATAATGAAAAACTGTTTTTT.

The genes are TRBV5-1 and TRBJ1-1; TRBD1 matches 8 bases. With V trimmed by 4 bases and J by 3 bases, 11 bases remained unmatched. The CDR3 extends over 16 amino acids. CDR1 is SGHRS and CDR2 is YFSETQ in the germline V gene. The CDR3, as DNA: TGCGCCAGCAGCCCAGGACAGGGCGTCGGGGACACTGAAGCTTTCTTT. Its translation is CASSPGQGVGDTEAFF.

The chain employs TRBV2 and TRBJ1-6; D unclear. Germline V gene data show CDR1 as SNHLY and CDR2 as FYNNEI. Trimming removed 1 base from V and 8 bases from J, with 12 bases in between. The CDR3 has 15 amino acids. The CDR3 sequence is CASSEEVGRDSPLHF. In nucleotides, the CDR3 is TGTGCCAGCAGTGAAGAAGTGGGGAGGGATTCACCCCTCCACTTT.

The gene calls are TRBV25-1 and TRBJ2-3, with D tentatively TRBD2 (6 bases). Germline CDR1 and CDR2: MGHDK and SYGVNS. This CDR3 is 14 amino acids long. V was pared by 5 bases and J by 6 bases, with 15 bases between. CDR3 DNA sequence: TGTGCCAGCAGTTCAACTAGCCTTGCGGATACGCAGTATTTT. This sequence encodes CASSSTSLADTQYF. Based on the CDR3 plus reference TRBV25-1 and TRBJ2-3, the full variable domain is EADIYQTPRYLVIGTGKKITLECSQTMGHDKMYWYQQDPGMELHLIHYSYGVNSTEKGDLSSESTVSRIRTEHFPLTLESARPSHTSQYLCASSSTSLADTQYFGPGTRLTVL.

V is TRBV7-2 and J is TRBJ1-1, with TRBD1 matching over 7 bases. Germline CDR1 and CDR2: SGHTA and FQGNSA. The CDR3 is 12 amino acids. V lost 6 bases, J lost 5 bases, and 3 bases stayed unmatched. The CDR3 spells CASSLDRTEAFF. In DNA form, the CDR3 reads TGTGCCAGCAGTCTGGACAGGACTGAAGCTTTCTTT.

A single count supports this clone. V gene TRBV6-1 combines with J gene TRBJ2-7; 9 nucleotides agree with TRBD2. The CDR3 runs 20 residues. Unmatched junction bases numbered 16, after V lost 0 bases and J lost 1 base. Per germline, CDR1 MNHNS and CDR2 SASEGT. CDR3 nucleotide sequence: TGTGCCAGCAGTGAAGCGCTTAGCGGGAGTCTCAGTCGCCGTTCCTACGAGCAGTACTTC. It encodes CASSEALSGSLSRRSYEQYF.

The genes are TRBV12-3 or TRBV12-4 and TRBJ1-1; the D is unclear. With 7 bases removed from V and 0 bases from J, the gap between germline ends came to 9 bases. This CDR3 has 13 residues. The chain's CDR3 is CASKVRMNTEAFF. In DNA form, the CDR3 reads TGTGCCAGCAAGGTGCGGATGAACACTGAAGCTTTCTTT.

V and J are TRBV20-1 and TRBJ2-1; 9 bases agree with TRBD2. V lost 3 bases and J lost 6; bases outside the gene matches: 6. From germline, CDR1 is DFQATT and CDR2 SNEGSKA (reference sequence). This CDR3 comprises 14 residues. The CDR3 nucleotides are TGCAGTGCTAGTCGTACTAGCGGGTCCAATGAGCAGTTCTTC. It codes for CSASRTSGSNEQFF.

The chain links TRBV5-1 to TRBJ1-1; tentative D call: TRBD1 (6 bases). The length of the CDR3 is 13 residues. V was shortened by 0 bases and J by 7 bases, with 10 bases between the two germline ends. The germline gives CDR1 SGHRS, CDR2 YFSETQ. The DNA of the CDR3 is TGCGCCAGCAGCTTGGAAAGGACAGTTGAAGCTTTCTTT. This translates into CASSLERTVEAFF.

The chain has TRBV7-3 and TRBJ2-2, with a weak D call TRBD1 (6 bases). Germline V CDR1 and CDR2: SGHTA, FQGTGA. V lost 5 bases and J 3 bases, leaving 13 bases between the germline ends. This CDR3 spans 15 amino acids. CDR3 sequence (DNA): TGTGCCAGCAGCAGCCCAGGGGACCACACCGGGGAGCTGTTTTTT. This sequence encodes CASSSPGDHTGELFF. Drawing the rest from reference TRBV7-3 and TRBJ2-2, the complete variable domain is GAGVSQTPSNKVTEKGKYVELRCDPISGHTALYWYRQSLGQGPEFLIYFQGTGAADDSGLPNDRFFAVRPEGSVSTLKIQRTERGDSAVYLCASSSPGDHTGELFFGEGSRLTVL.

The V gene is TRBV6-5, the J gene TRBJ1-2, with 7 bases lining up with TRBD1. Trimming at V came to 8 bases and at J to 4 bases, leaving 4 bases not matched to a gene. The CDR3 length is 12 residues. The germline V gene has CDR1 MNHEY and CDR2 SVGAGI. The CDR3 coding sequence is TGTGCCAGCGGTCGGGACAGCTATGGCTACACCTTC. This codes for CASGRDSYGYTF.

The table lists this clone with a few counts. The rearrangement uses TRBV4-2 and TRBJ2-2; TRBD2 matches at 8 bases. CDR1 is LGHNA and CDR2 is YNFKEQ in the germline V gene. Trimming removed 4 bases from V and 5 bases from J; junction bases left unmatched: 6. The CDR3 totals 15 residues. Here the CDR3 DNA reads TGTGCCAGCAGCCCAGGGACTAGGGGGACCGGGGAGCTGTTTTTT. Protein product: CASSPGTRGTGELFF.

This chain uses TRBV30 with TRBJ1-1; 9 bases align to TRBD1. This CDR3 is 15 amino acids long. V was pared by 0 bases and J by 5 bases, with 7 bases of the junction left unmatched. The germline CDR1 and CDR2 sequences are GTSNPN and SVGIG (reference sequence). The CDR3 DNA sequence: TGTGCCTGGAGTGTGGGACAGGGAATAGGGACTGAAGCTTTCTTT. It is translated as CAWSVGQGIGTEAFF.

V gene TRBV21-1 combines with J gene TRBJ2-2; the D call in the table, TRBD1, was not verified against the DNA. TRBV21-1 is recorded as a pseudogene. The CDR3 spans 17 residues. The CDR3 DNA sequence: TGTGCCAGCAGCAAAGTGACAGGGTCAGCGAACACCGGGGAGCTGTTTTTT. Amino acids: CASSKVTGSANTGELFF.

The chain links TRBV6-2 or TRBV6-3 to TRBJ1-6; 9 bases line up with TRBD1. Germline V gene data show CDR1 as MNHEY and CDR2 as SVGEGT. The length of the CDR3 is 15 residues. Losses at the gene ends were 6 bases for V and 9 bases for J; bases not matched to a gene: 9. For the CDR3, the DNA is TGTGCCAGCAGCGGGGACAGGGAAGTCGGTTCACCCCTCCACTTT. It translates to CASSGDREVGSPLHF.